These 3 T cell receptor beta chains were all obtained from the same sample, sequenced in a study of OX40 agonist ivuxolimab in advanced cancers. The data were produced by immunoSEQ multiplex PCR, yet TCRdb's version contains in-frame clones alone and is incomplete. The data contain about 14,000 clones, around nine tenths of them singletons. Sample: CD4+ or CD8+ T cells sorted from blood, taken in a trial of the OX40 agonist ivuxolimab. These receptors all stem from an adult with an advanced solid tumor such as melanoma, head and neck, liver or kidney cancer.

The CDR3 protein is CASRSRDVGYGYTF. DNA of the CDR3: TGTGCCAGCAGATCGAGGGACGTCGGCTATGGCTACACCTTC. This chain uses TRBV27 with TRBJ1-2, with D maybe TRBD1 (5 bases). This CDR3 is built from 14 residues. Trimming stripped 6 bases from V and 4 bases from J, with 15 bases between. Germline V gene data show CDR1 as MNHEY and CDR2 as SMNVEV (reference sequence).

J is TRBJ2-5 and V is TRBV7-9, with D possibly matching TRBD2 (7 bases). The CDR3 totals 15 residues. CDR1 is SEHNR and CDR2 is FQNEAQ in the germline V gene (reference sequence). The germline V and J ends were trimmed by 3 bases and 1 base, with 12 bases remaining between them. Here the CDR3 reads CASSLGGAPQETQYF. In nucleotides, the CDR3 is TGTGCCAGCAGCTTGGGGGGGGCTCCCCAAGAGACCCAGTACTTC.

CDR3 sequence reads: CSVDSGGAGANVLTF. Here the CDR3 DNA reads TGCAGCGTTGATTCCGGGGGCGCTGGGGCCAACGTCCTGACTTTC. The chain uses TRBV29-1 and TRBJ2-6; D possibly uses TRBD1 or TRBD2 (6 bases each). CDR1 and CDR2 from the germline V gene are SQVTM and ANQGSEA. Trimming removed 3 bases from V and 2 bases from J, with 11 bases in between. The CDR3 totals 15 residues.